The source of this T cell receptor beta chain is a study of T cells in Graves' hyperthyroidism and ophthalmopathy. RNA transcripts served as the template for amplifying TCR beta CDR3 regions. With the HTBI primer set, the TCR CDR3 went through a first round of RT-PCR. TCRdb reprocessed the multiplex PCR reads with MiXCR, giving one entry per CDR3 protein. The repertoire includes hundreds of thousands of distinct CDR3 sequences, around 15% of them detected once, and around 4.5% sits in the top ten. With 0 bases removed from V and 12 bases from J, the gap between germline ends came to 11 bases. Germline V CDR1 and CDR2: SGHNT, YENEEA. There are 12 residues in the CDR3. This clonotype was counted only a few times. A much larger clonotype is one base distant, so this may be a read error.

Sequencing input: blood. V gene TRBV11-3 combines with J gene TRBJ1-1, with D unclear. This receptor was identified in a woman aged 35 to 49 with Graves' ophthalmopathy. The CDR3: CASSLESHETFF. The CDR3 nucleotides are TGTGCCAGCAGCTTAGAGAGCCACGAAACTTTCTTT. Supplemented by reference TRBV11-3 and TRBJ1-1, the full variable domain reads EAGVVQSPRYKIIEKKQPVAFWCNPISGHNTLYWYLQNLGQGPELLIRYENEEAVDDSQLPKDRFSAERLKGVDSTLKIQPAELGDSAVYLCASSLESHETFFGQGTRLTVV.